The entry below describes one TCR beta chain. This specimen belongs to a study of blood T cell repertoires in COVID-19. Trimming removed 7 bases from V and 7 bases from J; junction bases left unmatched: 10. This CDR3 comprises 15 residues. CDR1 and CDR2 from the germline V gene are SNHLY and FYNNEI. TCRdb keeps only in-frame clones here, not all; method: immunoSEQ multiplex PCR. The repertoire holds about 180,000 clones, with approximately 85% as singletons. This TCR was sampled from a woman of 80 years or more with acute or convalescent COVID-19. The chain joins TRBV2 to TRBJ1-6, with 7 nucleotides matching TRBD1. The sequenced material came from peripheral blood. CDR3 residues: CASTEEGTANSPLHF. As DNA, the CDR3 is TGTGCCAGCACAGAAGAAGGGACAGCAAATTCACCCCTCCACTTT.